Shown below are 30 T cell receptor beta chains from a single sample sequenced in a study of human T cells and chemical hapten exposure. Time point defined: patch test 2, 6 weeks after DPC sensitization. Treatment here: therapeutic diphenylcyclopropenone sensitization with weekly scalp DPC. TCRdb re-called the RACE reads with MiXCR, one entry per CDR3 protein. The table records 110,000 to 150,000 distinct CDR3 sequences, about 11% of them present only once. The sequencing used whole blood, collected in connection with sensitization to the hapten diphenylcyclopropenone (DPC). Receptors originate from a woman aged 50 to 65 with alopecia areata. Some clones in this sample may be carry-over from other donors' samples.

The chain has TRBV12-3 or TRBV12-4 and TRBJ1-6; 7 bases fit TRBD1. J lost 6 bases, V lost 6 bases, and 5 bases had no gene match. The CDR3 extends over 14 amino acids. Here the CDR3 DNA reads TGTGCCAGCAGCCCTAGGGGGCGTAATTCACCCCTCCACTTT. It specifies CASSPRGRNSPLHF.

This clonotype was seen ten or more times. V is TRBV6-6 and J is TRBJ2-1, with a tentative D call TRBD2 (5 bases). Trimming took 0 bases from V and 7 from J, leaving 7 bases between them. This CDR3 is 13 amino acids long. Germline V CDR1 and CDR2: MNHNY, SVGAGI (reference sequence). The CDR3 sequence: CASSYSTGNEQFF. The CDR3 region has the DNA TGTGCCAGCAGTTACTCGACGGGGAATGAGCAGTTCTTC.

This clonotype was detected a few times. The chain recombines TRBV29-1 with TRBJ2-2, with D unclear. The CDR3 extends over 13 amino acids. Germline V gene lookup returns CDR1 SQVTM and CDR2 ANQGSEA. V dropped 1 base and J dropped 6 bases, with 9 bases sitting between them. The CDR3 reads CSVEGSSSGELFF. The DNA for the CDR3 is TGCAGCGTTGAAGGATCCAGTTCCGGGGAGCTGTTTTTT.

This clonotype was detected many times. This chain uses TRBV9 with TRBJ1-3; no definite D call. From germline, CDR1 is SGDLS and CDR2 YYNGEE. V was trimmed by 3 bases and J by 0 bases, leaving 4 bases between them. The CDR3 consists of 13 residues. The CDR3 protein is CASSDSSGNTIYF. In DNA form, the CDR3 reads TGTGCCAGCAGCGACAGCTCTGGAAACACCATATATTTT.

This clonotype was detected ten times or more. The chain uses TRBV28 and TRBJ2-7; 7 bases agree with TRBD1. Germline V gives CDR1 MDHEN, CDR2 SYDVKM. V gave up 6 bases and J gave up 2 bases; unmatched junction bases: 7. The CDR3 runs to 14 residues. This CDR3 reads CASRSGTAPYEQYF. The CDR3 DNA reads TGTGCCAGCAGGTCCGGGACAGCGCCCTACGAGCAGTACTTC.

Worth noting for this clonotype: One end of the junction is discordant with germline, which a read error may explain. The rearrangement uses TRBV5-4 and TRBJ2-1; D not resolved. The CDR3 has 16 amino acids. Germline V gene data show CDR1 as SGHNT and CDR2 as YYREEE (reference sequence). In DNA form, the CDR3 reads TGTGTCAGCAGCTTCCGGTCATTGGTCGCTTCCAATGAGCAGTTCTTC. Encoded protein: CVSSFRSLVASNEQFF.

This clonotype was counted ten times or more. The chain links TRBV18 to TRBJ2-1; D may be TRBD1 (5 bases). The CDR3 contains 14 residues. CDR1 and CDR2 from the germline V gene are KGHSH and LQKENI. The germline V and J ends were trimmed by 4 bases and 6 bases, with 13 bases remaining between them. In DNA form, the CDR3 reads TGTGCCAGCTCACAGGGGTCTTCTGGCAATGAGCAGTTCTTC. It codes for CASSQGSSGNEQFF.

This clonotype appeared a few times. The chain recombines TRBV7-2 with TRBJ2-7, with 7 bases that match TRBD1. The CDR3 loop spans 17 amino acids. The germline V gene encodes CDR1 SGHTA and CDR2 FQGNSA. With 4 bases clipped from V and 5 bases from J, the junction kept 17 bases outside the gene matches. In nucleotides, the CDR3 is TGTGCCAGCAGCTCCCACTTAGGGGGCCACGTTAGGGACGAGCAGTACTTC. The encoded protein is CASSSHLGGHVRDEQYF.

The J gene is TRBJ2-3, the V gene TRBV5-1, with D maybe TRBD1 (6 bases). Per germline, CDR1 SGHRS and CDR2 YFSETQ. Trimming left V 1 base short and J 3 bases short, with 9 bases between. The CDR3 loop spans 14 amino acids. Here the CDR3 reads CASSLMQGTDTQYF. CDR3 nucleotides: TGCGCCAGCAGCTTGATGCAGGGGACAGATACGCAGTATTTT.

This clonotype was counted only a few times. This chain links TRBV11-2 with TRBJ2-5; D tentatively fits TRBD1 or TRBD2 (5 bases each). Germline-derived CDR1 and CDR2 are SGHAT and FQNNGV. CDR3 size: 15 residues. V was trimmed by 5 bases and J by 4 bases, leaving 17 bases between them. The CDR3 loop reads CASSARPPGPETQYF. CDR3 coding DNA: TGTGCCAGCAGCGCACGACCCCCGGGGCCAGAGACCCAGTACTTC.

In this sample, this clonotype turned up many times. The chain combines TRBV7-9 with TRBJ2-6; D unclear. The CDR3 spans 17 residues. Germline V lookup: CDR1 SEHNR, CDR2 FQNEAQ (reference sequence). V was pared by 5 bases and J by 1 base, with 15 bases between. The CDR3 DNA follows: TGTGCCAGCAGCCCCCGCGCGGAAAAATCTGGGGCCAACGTCCTGACTTTC. The encoded protein is CASSPRAEKSGANVLTF.

This clonotype was counted between two and nine times. The chain links TRBV11-2 to TRBJ2-3, with 7 bases that match TRBD1. Losses at the gene ends were 4 bases for V and 0 bases for J; bases not matched to a gene: 10. Germline V gives CDR1 SGHAT, CDR2 FQNNGV. This CDR3 spans 17 amino acids. The CDR3 loop is CASSSETGLLSTDTQYF. The CDR3 coding sequence is TGTGCCAGCAGCTCAGAGACAGGGCTCCTTAGCACAGATACGCAGTATTTT.

This clonotype was seen a handful of times. This chain uses TRBV27 with TRBJ2-7; 7 nucleotides agree with TRBD2. Germline-derived CDR1 and CDR2 are MNHEY and SMNVEV (reference sequence). The ends lost 1 base at V and 0 bases at J; junction bases unmatched: 12. The CDR3 contains 18 residues. The CDR3 DNA sequence: TGTGCCAGCAGTTTATACCCCCCCCTAGCGGCAGCCTCCTACGAGCAGTACTTC. Translation: CASSLYPPLAAASYEQYF.

This clonotype has at least ten counts. CDR3 loop: CASGSPAGVRSYNEQFF. The CDR3 DNA reads TGTGCTAGTGGTTCCCCTGCCGGGGTCCGCTCCTACAATGAGCAGTTCTTC. The rearrangement uses TRBV12-5 and TRBJ2-1; a possible D gene is TRBD2 (5 bases). The CDR3 is 17 residues long. Germline V gives CDR1 LGHNT, CDR2 FRNRAP. V gave up 4 bases and J gave up 0 bases, with 16 bases separating them.

This clonotype was counted only a few times. The V and J genes are TRBV12-3 or TRBV12-4 and TRBJ2-1; TRBD1 matches 12 bases. Trimming took 6 bases from V and 10 from J; bases not matched to a gene: 19. The CDR3 is 18 residues long. The CDR3 nucleotides read TGTGCCAGCAGCCGTGGGACAGGGGGCTTGCTAGCCCAATCCGAGCAGTTCTTC. Protein sequence: CASSRGTGGLLAQSEQFF.

A few counts support this clonotype. The chain is built from TRBV10-2 and TRBJ1-2; the D gene is possibly TRBD1 (5 bases). CDR3 length equals 15 residues. CDR1 is WSHSY and CDR2 is SAAADI in the germline V gene. V was pared by 0 bases and J by 5 bases, with 13 bases between. The CDR3 is CASSESVGVLYGYTF. CDR3 DNA: TGCGCCAGCAGTGAGTCCGTGGGGGTCCTATATGGCTACACCTTC.

The chain couples TRBV28 to TRBJ2-5; no clear D gene. The germline CDR1 and CDR2 sequences are MDHEN and SYDVKM. The CDR3 is 14 residues long. Deletions cut 1 base from V and 5 bases from J, with 11 bases between. The DNA of the CDR3 is TGTGCCAGCAGTTTATTGACGGCGCGGGAGACCCAGTACTTC. Translated: CASSLLTARETQYF.

The chain recombines TRBV6-5 with TRBJ2-1; 13 bases are shared with TRBD2. Germline V gene lookup returns CDR1 MNHEY and CDR2 SVGAGI. V dropped 5 bases and J dropped 9; count of bases not matched to a gene: 7. The CDR3 totals 15 residues. The CDR3 spells CASSQPGLAGTEQFF. As DNA, the CDR3 is TGTGCCAGCAGTCAACCGGGACTAGCGGGAACTGAGCAGTTCTTC.

The gene calls are TRBV7-9 and TRBJ2-3; no clear D gene. Germline CDR1 is SEHNR and CDR2 is FQNEAQ (reference sequence). The CDR3 is 17 residues long. The V end lost 1 base, the J end lost 3 bases, and 17 bases lay between the germline ends. DNA for the CDR3: TGTGCCAGCAGCTTAGGGACGGCAGCCCGTGGGACAGATACGCAGTATTTT. It encodes CASSLGTAARGTDTQYF.

The chain recombines TRBV25-1 with TRBJ1-1; D remains unclear. The CDR3 loop spans 13 amino acids. V lost 3 bases and J lost 4, with 9 bases in between. The germline V gene has CDR1 MGHDK and CDR2 SYGVNS. The CDR3 DNA is TGTGCCAGCAGTGACCCGGGAAGCACTGAAGCTTTCTTT. Its protein product is CASSDPGSTEAFF.

This clonotype was counted many times. This rearrangement joins TRBV5-1 to TRBJ2-1, with TRBD2 identical over 7 bases. Trimming at V came to 4 bases and at J to 5 bases, leaving 6 bases not matched to a gene. CDR1 SGHRS and CDR2 YFSETQ come from the germline V gene. CDR3 length: 14 residues. This CDR3 reads CASSHGTTNNEQFF. In DNA form, the CDR3 reads TGCGCCAGCAGCCATGGGACTACAAACAATGAGCAGTTCTTC.

The chain employs TRBV7-2 and TRBJ2-1, with TRBD1 matching over 10 bases. This CDR3 spans 14 amino acids. The V gene's germline CDR1 is SGHTA and CDR2 FQGNSA. V gave up 6 bases and J gave up 7 bases; unmatched junction bases: 6. CDR3 bases: TGTGCCAGCAGGGCCGGGACAGGGGTAAATGAGCAGTTCTTC. Protein product: CASRAGTGVNEQFF.

This clonotype was counted between two and nine times. V gene TRBV7-9 combines with J gene TRBJ2-3; TRBD2 might be the D (6 bases). Germline values: CDR1 SEHNR, CDR2 FQNEAQ (reference sequence). Trimming cost V 1 base and J 1 base, with 15 bases left between them. This CDR3 comprises 17 residues. The CDR3 sequence: CASSLGRGPARTDTQYF. CDR3 DNA sequence: TGTGCCAGCAGCTTAGGGCGGGGTCCTGCACGCACAGATACGCAGTATTTT.

This clonotype was seen ten or more times. The chain has TRBV10-3 and TRBJ1-5; 8 nucleotides agree with TRBD1. With 10 bases clipped from V and 2 bases from J, the junction kept 7 bases outside the gene matches. CDR3 length equals 14 residues. CDR1 ENHRY and CDR2 SYGVKD come from the germline V gene. The CDR3, as DNA: TGTGCCACGGGAGACAGGGGAGGCAATCAGCCCCAGCATTTT. This encodes CATGDRGGNQPQHF.

This clonotype showed up many times. This chain uses TRBV7-9 with TRBJ1-5, with D hard to call. V shed 5 bases and J shed 4 bases, with 6 bases lying between them. Germline V gives CDR1 SEHNR, CDR2 FQNEAQ (reference sequence). This CDR3 comprises 12 residues. CDR3 loop: CASSPQNQPQHF. The CDR3 nucleotides read TGTGCCAGCAGCCCCCAGAATCAGCCCCAGCATTTT.

This clonotype was seen repeatedly, ten times or more. The rearrangement uses TRBV5-1 and TRBJ2-7; TRBD1 might be the D (6 bases). The CDR3 consists of 15 residues. Between the trimmed V and J ends, which lost 4 bases and 0 bases, there was a span of 14 bases. CDR1 and CDR2 from the germline V gene are SGHRS and YFSETQ. The CDR3 region is CASSLRMDSSYEQYF. The CDR3 DNA reads TGCGCCAGCAGCCTGCGGATGGACAGCTCCTACGAGCAGTACTTC.

This rearrangement joins TRBV10-3 to TRBJ2-5, with 8 bases matching TRBD2. The CDR3 length is 14 residues. V shed 7 bases and J 9 bases; nucleotides not matched to a gene: 13. Germline lookup yields CDR1 ENHRY and CDR2 SYGVKD. The CDR3 DNA follows: TGTGCCATCAACGGGGGGGCCCGGGACGAGCCCCAGTACTTC. This gives the protein CAINGGARDEPQYF.

The chain carries TRBV7-8 and TRBJ2-1; D might be TRBD2 (5 bases). V was pared by 0 bases and J by 7 bases, with 10 bases between. From germline, CDR1 is SGHVS and CDR2 FQNEAQ. The length of the CDR3 is 14 residues. The DNA of the CDR3 is TGTGCCAGCAGCTTAGCGGGAGCGAGGAATGAGCAGTTCTTC. Its translation: CASSLAGARNEQFF.

This clonotype was seen a few times. The V call is TRBV7-9, the J call TRBJ2-3; 8 nucleotides agree with TRBD1. Germline trimming cut 10 bases from V and 0 bases from J; bases unmatched to any gene: 3. Germline V gene sequence: CDR1 SEHNR, CDR2 FQNEAQ (reference sequence). CDR3 length: 13 amino acids. CDR3 DNA: TGTGCCACCAGGGACAGGAGCACAGATACGCAGTATTTT. Encoded protein: CATRDRSTDTQYF.

This clonotype showed up many times. V and J are TRBV6-5 and TRBJ2-3, with 11 bases identical to TRBD2. The germline V gene encodes CDR1 MNHEY and CDR2 SVGAGI. Trimming removed 6 bases from V and 1 base from J; junction bases left unmatched: 3. This CDR3 is 15 amino acids long. CDR3 in amino acids: CASRAGLAGTDTQYF. In nucleotides, the CDR3 is TGTGCCAGCAGGGCGGGACTAGCGGGCACAGATACGCAGTATTTT.